The 4 T cell receptor beta chains reported below all come from one sample, sequenced in a study of Graves' ophthalmopathy and Graves' hyperthyroidism. RNA transcripts yielded amplified TCR beta CDR3 regions. Following a first-round RT-PCR that used HTBI primers, a second-round multiplex PCR was carried out. In TCRdb, the multiplex PCR reads were re-called with MiXCR into one record per CDR3 protein. The data contain 300,000 to 500,000 distinct CDR3 sequences, roughly 14% of them seen just once; the ten biggest clones take up 7%. Sequences were obtained from peripheral blood. The receptors come from a woman aged 18-29 years with stable Graves' hyperthyroidism.

The table lists this clonotype with many counts. The V and J genes are TRBV2 and TRBJ2-5; TRBD2 matches at 8 bases. This CDR3 contains 14 residues. The germline V gene has CDR1 SNHLY and CDR2 FYNNEI. Germline trimming cut 6 bases from V and 6 bases from J; bases unmatched to any gene: 9. CDR3: CASSPGGGRKTQYF. In DNA, the CDR3 is TGTGCCAGCAGCCCCGGGGGGGGCCGCAAGACCCAGTACTTC.

The chain carries TRBV28 and TRBJ1-2; tentatively, D is TRBD1 (5 bases). CDR1 is MDHEN, CDR2 SYDVKM, per germline. The V gene lost 4 bases and the J gene lost 0 bases, with 24 bases spanning the gap. The CDR3 is 19 amino acids. The DNA of the CDR3 is TGTGCCAGCAGTTCCCGCGTCAGAGGGGCAAGCGCCCCTAACTATGGCTACACCTTC. Translated, it gives CASSSRVRGASAPNYGYTF.

This clonotype was seen at least ten times. V gene TRBV6-1 combines with J gene TRBJ1-1; weak D call: TRBD1 (5 bases). The germline CDR1 and CDR2 sequences are MNHNS and SASEGT. Deletions cut 6 bases from V and 6 bases from J, with 14 bases between. This CDR3 contains 13 residues. The CDR3 is CASSRGRVSEAFF. Here the CDR3 DNA reads TGTGCCAGCAGCCGGGGCAGGGTCTCTGAAGCTTTCTTT.

This clonotype was counted between two and nine times. As DNA, the CDR3 is TGCAGTGCTAGACCTTCGCAGGGCCCAAATCAGCCCCAGCATTTT. This sequence encodes CSARPSQGPNQPQHF. This chain connects TRBV20-1 to TRBJ1-5, with a possible D match to TRBD1 (5 bases). Germline V gene data show CDR1 as DFQATT and CDR2 as SNEGSKA (reference sequence). V lost 2 bases to trimming and J lost 4 bases, with 15 bases between them. The CDR3 is 15 residues long.